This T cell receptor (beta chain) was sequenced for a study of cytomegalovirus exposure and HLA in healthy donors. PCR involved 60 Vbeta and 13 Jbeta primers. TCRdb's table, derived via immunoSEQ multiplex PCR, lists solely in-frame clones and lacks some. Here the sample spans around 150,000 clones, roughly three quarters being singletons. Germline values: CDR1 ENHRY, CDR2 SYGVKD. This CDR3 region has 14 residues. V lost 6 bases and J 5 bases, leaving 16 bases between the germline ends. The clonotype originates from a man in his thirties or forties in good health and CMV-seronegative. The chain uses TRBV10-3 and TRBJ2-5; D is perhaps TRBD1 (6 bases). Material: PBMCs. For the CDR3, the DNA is TGTGCCATCAGAGAACAGGGTAGTTCTGAGACCCAGTACTTC. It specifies CAIREQGSSETQYF.